Presented here are 16 T cell receptor beta chains from one specimen sequenced in a study of cytomegalovirus exposure and HLA in healthy donors. In the PCR, 60 Vbeta and 13 Jbeta primers were used. Method: immunoSEQ multiplex PCR; TCRdb's copy keeps in-frame clones and lacks some. The sample lists approximately 140,000 clones; roughly 80% were seen once. Sequencing was performed on PBMCs. The origin of the receptors is a female donor in good health and CMV-seronegative.

The rearrangement uses TRBV25-1 and TRBJ2-6, with D maybe TRBD1 (5 bases). Between the trimmed V and J ends, which lost 3 bases and 4 bases, there was a span of 13 bases. This CDR3 comprises 16 residues. CDR1 is MGHDK and CDR2 is SYGVNS in the germline V gene. The DNA for the CDR3 is TGTGCCAGCAGTGATAGGGGTCTTTCAGGGGCCAACGTCCTGACTTTC. It encodes CASSDRGLSGANVLTF.

This chain connects TRBV21-1 to TRBJ2-5; TRBD2, the table's D call, lacks a check against the DNA. TRBV21-1 is termed a pseudogene. The CDR3 runs to 20 residues. The CDR3 DNA sequence: TGTGCCAGCAGCCCGGGACATATTGCGGGGACTAGCGGATTGCAAGAGACCCAGTACTTC. Residues: CASSPGHIAGTSGLQETQYF.

The chain recombines TRBV15 with TRBJ2-6; TRBD1 aligns across 8 bases. The CDR3 extends over 17 amino acids. Germline V gene lookup returns CDR1 LNHNV and CDR2 YYDKDF (reference sequence). V gave up 10 bases and J gave up 0 bases; unmatched junction bases: 11. The CDR3 loop is CASQGAGTSSGANVLTF. CDR3 DNA sequence: TGTGCCAGTCAGGGGGCAGGAACGAGCTCTGGGGCCAACGTCCTGACTTTC.

The chain couples TRBV18 to TRBJ1-4, with a tentative D call TRBD1 (6 bases). The germline CDR1 and CDR2 sequences are KGHSH and LQKENI. CDR3 length equals 18 residues. V was shortened by 2 bases and J by 2 bases, with 18 bases between the two germline ends. In DNA, the CDR3 is TGTGCCAGCTCACCATTTTTCAGGGGCCCAGCGACTAATGAAAAACTGTTTTTT. This encodes CASSPFFRGPATNEKLFF.

This clone has just a few counts. The chain uses TRBV5-6 and TRBJ1-1, with 7 bases that match TRBD1. CDR3 size: 14 residues. J was trimmed by 4 bases and V by 6 bases; bases with no gene match: 9. In germline, CDR1 is SGHDT, CDR2 YYEEEE. The CDR3 sequence is CASTVTGWSTEAFF. CDR3 sequence (DNA): TGTGCCAGCACCGTGACAGGGTGGAGCACTGAAGCTTTCTTT. Full variable domain (outside the CDR3, taken from reference TRBV5-6 and TRBJ1-1): DAGVTQSPTHLIKTRGQQVTLRCSPKSGHDTVSWYQQALGQGPQFIFQYYEEEERQRGNFPDRFSGHQFPNYSSELNVNALLLGDSALYLCASTVTGWSTEAFFGQGTRLTVV.

The rearrangement uses TRBV28 and TRBJ2-5, with 9 positions matching TRBD2. TRBJ2-7 explains the end of the DNA better; the J call may be wrong. The germline CDR1 and CDR2 sequences are MDHEN and SYDVKM. CDR3 length equals 12 residues. The CDR3, as DNA: TGTGCCACAGAGACTAGCGGCTACGAGCAGTACTTC. Amino acid sequence: CATETSGYEQYF.

This clone was counted only a few times. The V gene is TRBV5-1, the J gene TRBJ1-1, with D possibly TRBD1 on 5 matching bases. V lost 1 base and J lost 4, with 17 bases in between. The V gene's germline CDR1 is SGHRS and CDR2 YFSETQ. The CDR3 length is 16 residues. CDR3 region: CASSLISNAGGTEAFF. The CDR3 nucleotides read TGCGCCAGCAGCTTGATTTCCAACGCGGGGGGCACTGAAGCTTTCTTT.

This chain joins TRBV6-6 and TRBJ2-7; 8 bases match TRBD1. CDR3 length: 13 residues. The junction had 0 bases not matched to a gene; V was cut back by 1 base and J by 4 bases. Germline V CDR1 and CDR2: MNHNY, SVGAGI (reference sequence). CDR3 coding DNA: TGTGCCAGCAGTTACTACAGGGGGTACGAGCAGTACTTC. Translating gives CASSYYRGYEQYF.

The rearrangement links TRBV12-5 to TRBJ1-5; D is possibly TRBD1 (6 bases). Germline CDR1 and CDR2: LGHNT and FRNRAP. Trimming took off 0 bases at V and 5 bases at J, with 29 bases between the two ends. This CDR3 has 21 amino acids. The CDR3 nucleotides are TGTGCTAGTGGTTTGGTGGCTCGGGGGGGCTTGGGGTTTGGGGGGGATCAGCCCCAGCATTTT. This translates into CASGLVARGGLGFGGDQPQHF. Full variable domain (remainder filled in from reference TRBV12-5 and TRBJ1-5): DARVTQTPRHKVTEMGQEVTMRCQPILGHNTVFWYRQTMMQGLELLAYFRNRAPLDDSGMPKDRFSAEMPDATLATLKIQPSEPRDSAVYFCASGLVARGGLGFGGDQPQHFGDGTRLSIL.

The chain combines TRBV6-1 with TRBJ1-1; D unclear. The germline V gene has CDR1 MNHNS and CDR2 SASEGT. The germline V and J ends were trimmed by 8 bases and 6 bases, with 16 bases remaining between them. The CDR3 totals 13 residues. CDR3: CASQLRETAEAFF. The CDR3 DNA sequence: TGTGCCAGCCAGTTACGAGAAACAGCTGAAGCTTTCTTT.

The chain has TRBV7-5 and TRBJ1-5; the table's D gene call, TRBD1, was not cross checked with the DNA. TRBV7-5 is an annotated pseudogene. The CDR3 spans 16 residues. CDR3 bases: TGTGCCAGAAGCTACGGGGACAGACGCCACAATCAGCCCCAGCATTTT. Translation gives CARSYGDRRHNQPQHF.

J is TRBJ2-7 and V is TRBV6-1; 8 nucleotides line up with TRBD1. The V gene end was trimmed by 5 bases and the J gene end by 7 bases; junction bases not matched to a gene: 13. Germline V lookup: CDR1 MNHNS, CDR2 SASEGT. The CDR3 totals 15 residues. CDR3 loop: CASSPTLGQVREQYF. CDR3 DNA: TGTGCCAGCAGTCCTACGCTGGGACAGGTCCGTGAGCAGTACTTC.

The CDR3 reads CASSLLSVALNTEAFF. The CDR3, as DNA: TGCGCCAGCAGCTTGTTGTCGGTTGCATTGAACACTGAAGCTTTCTTT. The chain recombines TRBV5-1 with TRBJ1-1; D gene ambiguous. Per the germline V gene, CDR1 is SGHRS and CDR2 is YFSETQ. The V end was cut by 1 base, the J end by 0 bases, with 13 bases between. The CDR3 has 16 amino acids.

J is TRBJ1-6 and V is TRBV19; 7 nucleotides match TRBD1. Germline V gene data show CDR1 as LNHDA and CDR2 as SQIVND (reference sequence). Trimming cost V 4 bases and J 6 bases; bases outside gene matches: 0. The CDR3 contains 13 residues. CDR3 protein: CASSNRGNSPLHF. The CDR3 DNA reads as TGTGCCAGTAGTAACAGGGGTAATTCACCCCTCCACTTT.

The genes are TRBV6-1 and TRBJ2-1; 9 nucleotides agree with TRBD1. The V gene's germline CDR1 is MNHNS and CDR2 SASEGT. Unmatched junction bases numbered 10, after V lost 3 bases and J lost 7 bases. This CDR3 comprises 16 residues. As DNA, the CDR3 is TGTGCCAGCAGTGAGGAATCCGGGACAGGGTCTAATGAGCAGTTCTTC. This translates into CASSEESGTGSNEQFF.

The gene calls are TRBV7-9 and TRBJ1-5, with TRBD1 as a possible D gene (6 bases). V was shortened by 4 bases and J by 2 bases, with 12 bases between the two germline ends. The CDR3 sequence is 15 residues long. Germline V gene lookup returns CDR1 SEHNR and CDR2 FQNEAQ (reference sequence). The CDR3: CASSSNRDGNQPQHF. In DNA, the CDR3 is TGTGCCAGCAGCTCAAACAGGGACGGCAATCAGCCCCAGCATTTT.